This T cell receptor beta chain is from a study of radiation and T cells in renal cell carcinoma. General study points: No pretreatment tumor biopsies were available for baseline clonotypes.

Time point defined: blood 4 weeks post-SBRT, at nephrectomy. Treatment indicated: 15 Gy SBRT to primary tumor, nephrectomy 4 weeks later. After removal of 7 bases from V and 6 bases from J, the junction contained 10 bases not matched to a gene. CDR3 size: 14 residues. Germline V gene sequence: CDR1 SNHLY, CDR2 FYNNEI. A word on this clone: Its specificity is not known.

Sequenced by immunoSEQ multiplex PCR; TCRdb stores in-frame clones only, minus some. The sample gives roughly 160,000 clones, roughly 90% of which show up once; 10% to 12% is in the top ten. This sequence joins TRBV2 and TRBJ1-1; 8 positions agree with TRBD1. This clonotype was obtained from a woman in her forties or fifties with renal cell carcinoma. The sample consisted of blood, taken from a patient whose treatment included radiotherapy and nephrectomy. CDR3 amino acids: CASIPQGAVAEAFF. CDR3 DNA sequence: TGTGCCAGCATACCGCAGGGGGCTGTCGCTGAAGCTTTCTTT.